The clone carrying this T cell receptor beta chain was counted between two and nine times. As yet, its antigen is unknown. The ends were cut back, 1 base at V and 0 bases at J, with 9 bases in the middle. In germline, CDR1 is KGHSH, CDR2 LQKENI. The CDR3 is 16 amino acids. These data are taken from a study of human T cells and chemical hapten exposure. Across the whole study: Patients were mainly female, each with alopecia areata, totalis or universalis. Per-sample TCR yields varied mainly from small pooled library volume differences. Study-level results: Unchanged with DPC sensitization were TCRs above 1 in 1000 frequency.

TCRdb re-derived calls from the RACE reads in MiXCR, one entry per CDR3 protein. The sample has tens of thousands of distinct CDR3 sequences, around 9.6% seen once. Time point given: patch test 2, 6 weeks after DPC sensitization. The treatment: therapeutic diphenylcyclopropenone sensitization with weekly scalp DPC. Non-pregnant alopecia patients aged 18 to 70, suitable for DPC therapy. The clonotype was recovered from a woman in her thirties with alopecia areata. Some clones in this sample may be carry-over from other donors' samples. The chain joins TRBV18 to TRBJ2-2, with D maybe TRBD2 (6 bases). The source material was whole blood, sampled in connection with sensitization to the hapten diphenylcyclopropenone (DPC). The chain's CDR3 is CASSPQGGANTGELFF. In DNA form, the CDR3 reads TGTGCCAGCTCACCACAAGGAGGGGCGAACACCGGGGAGCTGTTTTTT.